Listed below are T cell receptor beta chains from one sample, sequenced in a study of chemoradiotherapy in HPV16-positive cancers. Here immunoSEQ multiplex PCR was the method, and the copy in TCRdb shows in-frame clones only, minus some. The table records 6,000 to 9,000 clones, 60% to 80% of them present only once. Sampling was performed from a patient who underwent chemoradiotherapy. The receptor source for this set is a human donor with HPV-associated anogenital cancer. The CDR3 runs from the conserved cysteine through the conserved F or W. The D gene is left open where the match is weak. Where a row states a size, it is once, few, many or the class of an expanded clone; other rows omit it.

TRBJ2-7 . TRBV29-1 TRBD2 TGCAGCGTTGGTGGTGGGGGGGGTTTGGAGTTC CSVGGGGGLEF
TRBJ1-2 . TRBV6-4 . TGTGCCAGCAGTCCTTCGGGGAGAAACGGCGGCTACACCTTC CASSPSGRNGGYTF
TRBJ1-5 once TRBV6-5 TRBD1 TGTGCCAGCAGTCAAGACAGGGGGAGAAATCAGCCCCAGCATTTT CASSQDRGRNQPQHF
TRBJ2-7 once TRBV9 . TGTGCCAGCAGCGTAGACGGAAGCGGTGGCTTCTACGAGCAGTACTTC CASSVDGSGGFYEQYF
TRBJ2-1 . TRBV28 TRBD2 TGTGCCACCTCAGGTATAGGACTAGCGGGAAAGGAGCAGTTCTTC CATSGIGLAGKEQFF
TRBJ1-1 few TRBV7-6 . TGTGCCAGCAGCTCATCCTTGAACACTGAAGCTTTCTTT CASSSSLNTEAFF
TRBJ1-6 . TRBV6-1 TRBD1 TGTGCCAGCAGAAGCGGGACAGGTGACTATTCACCCCTCCACTTT CASRSGTGDYSPLHF
TRBJ1-2 . TRBV19 . TGTGCCAGTAAACTCCAGGGACATGGCTACACCTTC CASKLQGHGYTF
TRBJ2-6 . TRBV5-1 . TGCGCCAGCAGCTTAAGTTGGGTCAGAGGCTCTGGGGCCAACGTCCTGACTTTC CASSLSWVRGSGANVLTF
TRBJ2-7 . TRBV19 TRBD2 TGTGCCAGTAGCTCATCTGGGAGGGACGGAACCTACGAGCAGTACTTC CASSSSGRDGTYEQYF
TRBJ1-1 . TRBV5-6 . TGTGCCAGCACCCGGGGGGCGCTCTGGGGGATTATGAACACTGAAGCTTTCTTT CASTRGALWGIMNTEAFF
TRBJ1-1 . TRBV27 . TGTGCCAGCGGACCGACAGGCCGGACTGAAGCTTTCTTT CASGPTGRTEAFF
TRBJ1-5 . TRBV6-1 . TGTGCCAGCAGTGCTCTAAGGGGAAGTCAGCCCCAGCATTTT CASSALRGSQPQHF
TRBJ2-7 . TRBV11-1 . TGTGCCAGCAGCAAAACCCCTCCCTACGAGCAGTACTTC CASSKTPPYEQYF
TRBJ1-1 . TRBV6-6 . TGTGCCAGCACCCCAGGCGGAGGAAACACTGAAGCTTTCTTT CASTPGGGNTEAFF
TRBJ1-1 . TRBV10-3 TRBD1 TGTGCCATCAGTGAGTCGGGCAGGGGGTCTGCGGCTTTCTTT CAISESGRGSAAFF
TRBJ2-7 few TRBV10-2 TRBD1 TGCGCCAGCAGTGCTGCTTGGACAGGGGCCTACGAGCAGTACTTC CASSAAWTGAYEQYF
TRBJ1-5 . TRBV9 . TGTGCCAGCAGCGTAGGGACAGCTGGGGTGCCCCAGCATTTT CASSVGTAGVPQHF
TRBJ1-4 . TRBV5-6 . TGTGCCAGCAGCTTGACTCCAGGCGGCGCAACTAATGAAAAACTGTTTTTT CASSLTPGGATNEKLFF
TRBJ1-5 . TRBV2 . TGTGCCAGTATGGGCCATGGGGGTGGAGGTCAGCCCCAGCATTTT CASMGHGGGGQPQHF
TRBJ1-4 . TRBV11-2 . TGTGCCAGCAGCCGAAGGGAGCGTGAAAAACTGTTTTTT CASSRREREKLFF
TRBJ1-2 . TRBV6-1 . TGTGCCAGCAGTGATTCATGGGGGGAGAACTATGGCTACACCTTC CASSDSWGENYGYTF
TRBJ2-3 . TRBV6-1 . TGTGCCAGCAGTGCCTCTACAGATACGCAGTATTTT CASSASTDTQYF
TRBJ2-7 . TRBV27 . TGTGCCAGCAGTGTGATACAGGGAACCTACGAGCAGTACTTC CASSVIQGTYEQYF
TRBJ2-7 . TRBV6-6 TRBD2 TGTGCCAGCAGGCCGCTAGCGGGGGGAACCTACGAGCAGTACTTC CASRPLAGGTYEQYF
TRBJ1-2 . TRBV7-2 TRBD1 TGTGCCAGCAGCTTAGACAGGGGGCTAGGTGGCTACACCTTC CASSLDRGLGGYTF
TRBJ1-4 . TRBV4-2 . TGTGCCAGCAGCCACCTGGACGGAAATGAAAAACTGTTTTTT CASSHLDGNEKLFF
TRBJ2-2 large TRBV6-6 . TGTGCCAGCACCTCCCGGGGGAACACCGGGGAGCTGTTTTTT CASTSRGNTGELFF
TRBJ2-1 . TRBV5-1 TRBD2 TGCGCCAGCAGCATTAGTAGCGGGAGCTCTCTCAATGAGCAGTTCTTC CASSISSGSSLNEQFF
TRBJ1-2 few TRBV7-9 . TGTGCCAGCAGCCCCGACAGACCCTTGGGCTACACCTTC CASSPDRPLGYTF
TRBJ1-2 . TRBV11-2 . TGTGCCAGCAGCTTATCTGGCAGGGGCGGGTATGGCTACACCTTC CASSLSGRGGYGYTF
TRBJ2-7 . TRBV7-2 TRBD2 TGTGCCAGCAGCTTAGAAGCGGGAGTTCACTACGAGCAGTACTTC CASSLEAGVHYEQYF
TRBJ2-1 . TRBV5-1 TRBD2 TGCGCCAGCAGCTCCACTAGCGGGAGGGCTTGGAATGAGCAGTTCTTC CASSSTSGRAWNEQFF
TRBJ1-1 few TRBV6-5 . TGTGCCAGCGGGAGGACCTCCAATCCAGCTTTCTTT CASGRTSNPAFF
TRBJ1-2 . TRBV2 . TGTGCCAGCAGTGACAGCGTCTATGGCTACACCTTC CASSDSVYGYTF
TRBJ2-5 . TRBV14 . TGTGCCAGCAGCCAATTAGGTAACGAGTACCAAGAGACCCAGTACTTC CASSQLGNEYQETQYF
TRBJ2-7 once TRBV28 TRBD2 TGTGCCAGCAGATCACTAGCGGGAGGGTCTTACGAGCAGTACTTC CASRSLAGGSYEQYF
TRBJ1-2 few TRBV6-1 TRBD1 TGTGCCAGCAGCCCGGACAGGCCGGCTGGCTACACCTTC CASSPDRPAGYTF
TRBJ2-1 . TRBV7-8 TRBD1 TGTGCCAGCAGCTTAAGTCCGGCACACGCCGGAACAGGGGGCCTTGAGCAGTTCTTC CASSLSPAHAGTGGLEQFF
TRBJ1-4 . TRBV7-9 . TGTGCCAGCAGCCCTGGAGATGCAACTAATGAAAAACTGTTTTTT CASSPGDATNEKLFF
TRBJ2-7 . TRBV6-5 . TGTGCCAGCAGTCGCGACGGAAGCTACGAGCAGTACTTC CASSRDGSYEQYF
TRBJ1-4 . TRBV9 TRBD1 TGTGCCAGCAGCGCGGTCTCAGGACAGGGTGGGGAAAAACTGTTTTTT CASSAVSGQGGEKLFF
TRBJ2-5 . TRBV9 TRBD1 TGTGCCAGCAGCGTCGGGACAGTGCCTCAAGAGACCCAGTACTTC CASSVGTVPQETQYF
TRBJ2-7 few TRBV5-6 TRBD1 TGTGCCAGCAGGTCCGGGACAGGTGTCTACGAGCAGTACTTC CASRSGTGVYEQYF
TRBJ1-1 . TRBV28 . TGTGCCAGCAGGCTGAGCGGGGGGGGGTGGCCTTTCTTT CASRLSGGGWPFF
TRBJ1-3 few TRBV10-1 . TGCGCCAGCAGGAATCAAGGACGGTCCTCTGGAAACACCATATATTTT CASRNQGRSSGNTIYF
TRBJ2-7 . TRBV10-3 TRBD2 TGTGCCGCGTCTTTAACCGGGACCTACTCCGGGAGGGCCGGGTACGAGCAGTACTTC CAASLTGTYSGRAGYEQYF
TRBJ1-2 once TRBV28 . TGTGCCAGCAGTTTATCTACTGGCTACACCTTC CASSLSTGYTF
TRBJ1-6 few TRBV19 . TGTGCCAGTAGTACGGGCCAGAATAATTCACCCCTCCACTTT CASSTGQNNSPLHF
TRBJ1-6 once TRBV2 . TGTGCCAGCAGCCGAGAGAGCAGAAATTCACCCCTCCACTTT CASSRESRNSPLHF
TRBJ1-2 . TRBV27 TRBD1 TGTGCCAGCAGATACCTCGACAGGGGGCTGAACTATGGCTACACCTTC CASRYLDRGLNYGYTF
TRBJ2-7 . TRBV6-4 TRBD2 TGTGCCAGCAGTGACTCGAGAATGCCCGTCTCACCGGGACTAGAGTCCTACGAGCAGTACTTC CASSDSRMPVSPGLESYEQYF
TRBJ2-7 . TRBV28 TRBD2 TGTGCCAGCAGTCCTACTAGCGGGAGGGCCTACGAGCAGTACTTC CASSPTSGRAYEQYF